A single T cell receptor (beta chain) is shown here with its context. As yet, its antigen is unknown. The record originates from a study of beta chain features in type 1 diabetes. Findings of the study overall: Shortening that was moderate but significant affected the TCRB CDR3s of Type 1 diabetes patients in all four CD4+ subsets.

Expressed TCRB transcripts were sequenced after all isolated RNA was converted to cDNA. Generated by immunoSEQ multiplex PCR, the TCRdb table keeps only in-frame clones and is missing some. The sample holds approximately 400,000 clones, around 16% seen once. The length of the CDR3 is 14 residues. The V end lost 0 bases, the J end lost 7 bases, and 13 bases lay between the germline ends. Germline values: CDR1 SGHDT, CDR2 YYEEEE. Blood was drawn once from each donor into heparinised tubes. The draws averaged approximately 110 mL. The sequenced sample consisted of naive CD4+ T cells from blood. This clonotype was sampled from a woman aged 18-29 years in good health. The V gene is TRBV5-6, the J gene TRBJ1-2; D not resolved. The CDR3 protein is CASSLERPGSGYTF. Here the CDR3 DNA reads TGTGCCAGCAGCTTGGAACGGCCCGGGAGTGGCTACACCTTC.